This TCR beta chain comes out of a study of early T cells in non-severe SARS-CoV-2 infection. A few counts support this clonotype. There are 14 residues in the CDR3. Germline CDR1 and CDR2: DFQATT and SNEGSKA (reference sequence). V lost 0 bases and J 5 bases, leaving 13 bases between the germline ends. TCRdb re-called the 5' RACE reads through MiXCR, storing one row per CDR3 protein. The table records 80,000 or so distinct CDR3 sequences, around 15% of them present only once. The source is an adult who was a healthcare worker with PCR-confirmed SARS-CoV-2 infection or an uninfected control (not recorded which). This chain joins TRBV20-1 and TRBJ2-5, with no clear D. The specimen sequenced was whole blood. CDR3 protein: CSARDPLVMETQYF. The DNA for the CDR3 is TGCAGTGCTAGAGATCCCCTAGTTATGGAGACCCAGTACTTC.